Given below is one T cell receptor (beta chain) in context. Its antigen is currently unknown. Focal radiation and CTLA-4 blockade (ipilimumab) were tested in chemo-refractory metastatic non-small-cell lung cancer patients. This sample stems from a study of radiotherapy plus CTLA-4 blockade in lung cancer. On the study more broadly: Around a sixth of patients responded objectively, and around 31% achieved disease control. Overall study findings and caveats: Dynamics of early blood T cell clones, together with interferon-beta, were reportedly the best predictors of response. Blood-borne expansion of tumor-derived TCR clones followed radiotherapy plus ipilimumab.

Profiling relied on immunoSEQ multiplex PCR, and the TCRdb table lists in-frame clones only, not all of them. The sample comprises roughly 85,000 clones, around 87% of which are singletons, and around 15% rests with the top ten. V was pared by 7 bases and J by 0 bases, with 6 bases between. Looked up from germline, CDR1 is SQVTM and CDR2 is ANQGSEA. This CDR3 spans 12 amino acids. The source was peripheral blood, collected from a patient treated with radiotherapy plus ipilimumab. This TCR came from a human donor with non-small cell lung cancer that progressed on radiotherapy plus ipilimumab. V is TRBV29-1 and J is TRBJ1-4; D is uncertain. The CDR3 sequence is CSGSATNEKLFF. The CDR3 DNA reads TGCAGCGGCAGTGCAACTAATGAAAAACTGTTTTTT.